Here is one T cell receptor (beta chain) with its context. The antigen is undetermined. Profiled with immunoSEQ multiplex PCR; TCRdb holds only in-frame clones, not every one. The sample carries some 2,500,000 clones, roughly 93% recorded once. The J segment lost 9 bases and the V segment lost 6 bases, leaving 5 bases of the junction unmatched. The CDR3 has 13 amino acids. Germline V gives CDR1 KGHSH, CDR2 LQKENI. The data originate from a study of shared clonotypes between healthy human individuals. Points from the study as a whole: Estimated clonotype richness was generally higher in naive than memory subsets. Around 5% of naive CD4 clonotypes were common to a few donors. Sampling covered nothing but blood. Tissue TCR repertoires likely differ from those found in blood. The study found lower generation probabilities in non-shared clonotypes than in those shared by all four donors.

Sequencing was carried out using naive CD4+ T cells from PBMCs. Subset defined: CD45RA+ positively selected. The sequence was collected from a man between 18 and 35 years old in good health. Some clones in this sample may be carry-over from other donors' samples. The genes are TRBV18 and TRBJ2-1, with 10 bases identical to TRBD2. CDR3 bases: TGTGCCAGCTCTCCCGGACTAGCGGTTGAGCAGTTCTTC. It is translated as CASSPGLAVEQFF.